This section outlines one T cell receptor (beta chain) sequence together with its context. Antigen: not known. The record originates from a study of shared clonotypes between healthy human individuals. Regarding the study as a whole: When compared with the clonotypes that were shared by all four sorted-subset donors, the non-shared clonotypes turned out to have lower generation probabilities.

CDR1 is LNHDA and CDR2 is SQIVND in the germline V gene (reference sequence). V lost 4 bases to trimming and J lost 8 bases; unmatched junction nucleotides: 14. There are 17 residues in the CDR3. Genomic DNA belonging to each subset was distributed in equal measure over several immunoSEQ plates. Profiled with immunoSEQ multiplex PCR; TCRdb holds only in-frame clones, not every one. The sample lists about 680,000 clones, about three quarters occurring once. The chain is built from TRBV19 and TRBJ2-1; 10 nucleotides line up with TRBD2. The specimen sequenced was memory CD4+ T cells sorted from blood. The subset: CD45RA-negative fraction. The TCR was taken from a woman younger than 45 in good health. The CDR3 DNA is TGTGCCAGTAGTACCTACTCTACTAGCGGGATTGTTTATGAGCAGTTCTTC. Its protein product is CASSTYSTSGIVYEQFF.